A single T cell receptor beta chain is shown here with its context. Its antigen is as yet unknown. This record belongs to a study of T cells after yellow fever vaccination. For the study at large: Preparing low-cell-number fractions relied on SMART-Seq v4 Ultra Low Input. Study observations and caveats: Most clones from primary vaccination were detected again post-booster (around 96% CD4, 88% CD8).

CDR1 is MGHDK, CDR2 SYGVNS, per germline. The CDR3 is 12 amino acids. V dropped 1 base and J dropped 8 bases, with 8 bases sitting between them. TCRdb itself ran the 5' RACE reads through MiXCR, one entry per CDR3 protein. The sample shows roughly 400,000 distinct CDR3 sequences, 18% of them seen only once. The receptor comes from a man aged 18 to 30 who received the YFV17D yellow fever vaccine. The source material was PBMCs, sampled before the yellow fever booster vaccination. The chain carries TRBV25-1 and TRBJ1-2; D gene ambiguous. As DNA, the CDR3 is TGTGCCAGCAGTGAATCCGTGGGCGGCTACACCTTC. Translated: CASSESVGGYTF.